Below, 23 T cell receptor beta chains from the same sample are listed, as sequenced in a study of shared clonotypes between healthy human individuals. The repertoire was sequenced with immunoSEQ multiplex PCR; TCRdb's copy has only in-frame clones and lacks some. The table shows roughly 850,000 clones, with 96% occurring only once. Cells designated naive CD8 were CD45RO-negative and were positively selected for CCR7, with terminally differentiated effector memory CD45RA+ cells excluded. Input material: naive CD8+ T cells sorted from blood. Every receptor here comes from a man under 40 in good health.

The V gene is TRBV2, the J gene TRBJ2-7, with 13 bases that match TRBD2. V gave up 4 bases and J gave up 5 bases; unmatched junction bases: 5. This CDR3 comprises 15 residues. CDR1 SNHLY and CDR2 FYNNEI come from the germline V gene. In DNA, the CDR3 is TGTGCCAGCAGTGGAGGGACTAGCGGGATTGACGAGCAGTACTTC. Its protein is CASSGGTSGIDEQYF. The full variable domain, rest sourced from reference TRBV2 and TRBJ2-7, is EPEVTQTPSHQVTQMGQEVILRCVPISNHLYFYWYRQILGQKVEFLVSFYNNEISEKSEIFDDQFSVERPDGSNFTLKIRSTKLEDSAMYFCASSGGTSGIDEQYFGPGTRLTVT.

This chain links TRBV7-6 with TRBJ2-4; weak D call: TRBD2 (6 bases). Trimming removed 4 bases at V and 8 bases at J, with 21 bases between. This CDR3 contains 16 residues. Germline CDR1 and CDR2: SGHVS and FNYEAQ. The CDR3 region is CASSSLSGVDGDIQYF. CDR3 nucleotides: TGTGCCAGCAGCTCCCTTAGCGGAGTAGATGGGGACATTCAGTACTTC.

The V and J genes are TRBV14 and TRBJ2-2; 8 nucleotides align to TRBD2. In germline, CDR1 is SGHDN, CDR2 FVKESK. V lost 1 base, J lost 4 bases, and 5 bases stayed unmatched. This CDR3 has 16 amino acids. In DNA form, the CDR3 reads TGTGCCAGCAGCCAAGCCGGACTAGCCTTCACCGGGGAGCTGTTTTTT. Translated: CASSQAGLAFTGELFF.

The CDR3, as DNA: TGTGCCAGCGGTCGGTCGGCGGCCTATGGCTACACCTTC. Translating it yields CASGRSAAYGYTF. This chain links TRBV9 with TRBJ1-2; D gene ambiguous. Germline V gene data show CDR1 as SGDLS and CDR2 as YYNGEE. V gave up 7 bases and J gave up 4 bases, with 14 bases separating them. The CDR3 has 13 amino acids.

The chain is built from TRBV13 and TRBJ1-1; D is unclear. This CDR3 is 14 amino acids long. The germline CDR1 and CDR2 sequences are PRHDT and FYEKMQ (reference sequence). V shed 3 bases and J shed 1 base, with 9 bases lying between them. CDR3 in amino acids: CASSFPGRNTEAFF. For the CDR3, the DNA is TGTGCCAGCAGCTTTCCCGGGAGGAACACTGAAGCTTTCTTT.

This clone appeared a single time. The CDR3 nucleotides read TGTGCCAGCAGCTCTGGACGTCATGGCTACACCTTC. This codes for CASSSGRHGYTF. V is TRBV11-2 and J is TRBJ1-2; D remains ambiguous. The CDR3 contains 12 residues. Per the germline V gene, CDR1 is SGHAT and CDR2 is FQNNGV. Trimming took 4 bases from V and 6 from J, leaving 9 bases between them.

The chain couples TRBV4-1 to TRBJ2-2, with D possibly TRBD1 on 6 matching bases. Trimming stripped 1 base from V and 5 bases from J, with 20 bases between. This CDR3 has 18 residues. Germline assignment: CDR1 MGHRA and CDR2 YSYEKL. The CDR3 DNA reads TGCGCCAGCAGCCAAGTGCCTGCCGGGACAATGGGAACCGGGGAGCTGTTTTTT. Translation: CASSQVPAGTMGTGELFF.

The chain links TRBV14 to TRBJ1-1, with D possibly matching TRBD1 (6 bases). Germline CDR1 reads SGHDN; CDR2 reads FVKESK. CDR3 length: 14 residues. V was shortened by 2 bases and J by 2 bases, with 9 bases between the two germline ends. Written as DNA, the CDR3 is TGTGCCAGCAGCCAATCGACAGGAAACACTGAAGCTTTCTTT. Translated: CASSQSTGNTEAFF.

This chain connects TRBV5-1 to TRBJ2-5; D perhaps matches TRBD2 (6 bases). The CDR3 covers 14 residues. V shed 0 bases and J shed 3 bases, with 9 bases lying between them. Germline CDR1 SGHRS, CDR2 YFSETQ. The CDR3 DNA sequence: TGCGCCAGCAGCTTGGGGGCGGGAAAAGAGACCCAGTACTTC. It yields the protein CASSLGAGKETQYF.

The chain combines TRBV4-3 with TRBJ2-3, with D tentatively TRBD1 (6 bases). CDR3 length equals 15 residues. V lost 0 bases to trimming and J lost 4 bases, with 11 bases between them. Per germline, CDR1 LGHNA and CDR2 YSLEER. The CDR3 loop is CASSQEQGLADTQYF. The CDR3, as DNA: TGCGCCAGCAGCCAAGAACAGGGATTAGCAGATACGCAGTATTTT.

The gene calls are TRBV10-2 and TRBJ1-5; 7 bases fit TRBD1. This CDR3 has 13 residues. The V and J ends lost 10 bases and 3 bases, in that order; junction bases with no gene match: 6. Germline V gene sequence: CDR1 WSHSY, CDR2 SAAADI. CDR3 amino acids: CATQGQNNQPQHF. In nucleotides, the CDR3 is TGCGCCACCCAGGGACAGAACAATCAGCCCCAGCATTTT.

The genes are TRBV29-1 and TRBJ2-5; maybe TRBD2 (6 bases). Germline CDR1 reads SQVTM; CDR2 reads ANQGSEA. V was cut by 0 bases and J by 0 bases, with 11 bases left in between. There are 15 residues in the CDR3. The CDR3 DNA follows: TGCAGCGTTGAAGAGGGACTTCTGTACCAAGAGACCCAGTACTTC. This translates into CSVEEGLLYQETQYF.

This chain joins TRBV7-9 and TRBJ2-7; TRBD1 matches at 8 bases. The trim removed 6 bases at V and 1 base at J, leaving 8 bases unmatched. The CDR3 sequence is 15 residues long. Germline assignment: CDR1 SEHNR and CDR2 FQNEAQ (reference sequence). CDR3 sequence: CASSRGQGKSYEQYF. CDR3 coding DNA: TGTGCCAGCAGTAGAGGACAGGGTAAATCCTACGAGCAGTACTTC.

The chain employs TRBV5-6 and TRBJ2-2, with a tentative D call TRBD1 (5 bases). V lost 5 bases and J 2 bases, leaving 13 bases between the germline ends. In germline, CDR1 is SGHDT, CDR2 YYEEEE. The CDR3 length is 15 residues. CDR3 DNA sequence: TGTGCCAGCAGTCGGGCAGGACATAACACCGGGGAGCTGTTTTTT. Its translation: CASSRAGHNTGELFF. Full variable domain (remainder filled in from reference TRBV5-6 and TRBJ2-2): DAGVTQSPTHLIKTRGQQVTLRCSPKSGHDTVSWYQQALGQGPQFIFQYYEEEERQRGNFPDRFSGHQFPNYSSELNVNALLLGDSALYLCASSRAGHNTGELFFGEGSRLTVL.

With respect to this clone: The same CDR3 is also encoded by other DNA sequences in this sample. The rearrangement joins TRBV9 to TRBJ2-7; D is unclear. Germline-derived CDR1 and CDR2 are SGDLS and YYNGEE. The ends were cut back, 0 bases at V and 2 bases at J, with 6 bases in the middle. This CDR3 region has 13 residues. For the CDR3, the DNA is TGTGCCAGCAGCGTAGCCCCTACCTACGAGCAGTACTTC. It translates to CASSVAPTYEQYF. Using reference TRBV9 and TRBJ2-7 for the parts outside the CDR3, the full variable domain is DSGVTQTPKHLITATGQRVTLRCSPRSGDLSVYWYQQSLDQGLQFLIQYYNGEERAKGNILERFSAQQFPDLHSELNLSSLELGDSALYFCASSVAPTYEQYFGPGTRLTVT.

The CDR3 sequence is CASSVDNWSDYEQYF. The DNA for the CDR3 is TGTGCCAGCAGCGTAGATAATTGGTCGGACTACGAGCAGTACTTC. V is TRBV9 and J is TRBJ2-7; no reliable D call. Germline V CDR1 and CDR2: SGDLS, YYNGEE. The length of the CDR3 is 15 residues. Trimming left V 0 bases short and J 3 bases short, with 13 bases between.

The gene calls are TRBV6-5 and TRBJ1-2, with 7 positions matching TRBD1. Germline trimming cut 2 bases from V and 4 bases from J; bases unmatched to any gene: 7. CDR3 size: 15 residues. Per the germline V gene, CDR1 is MNHEY and CDR2 is SVGAGI. DNA for the CDR3: TGTGCCAGCAGTTACCCCTTACAGGGGACCTATGGCTACACCTTC. Encoded protein: CASSYPLQGTYGYTF.

On this clone itself: This sample includes further DNA sequences coding for the same CDR3. The CDR3 loop is CASSQDRGAEQYF. CDR3 nucleotide sequence: TGCGCCAGCAGCCAAGATCGGGGGGCCGAGCAGTACTTC. The J gene is TRBJ2-7, the V gene TRBV4-1; a weak D match, TRBD2 (7 bases). Looked up from germline, CDR1 is MGHRA and CDR2 is YSYEKL. This CDR3 has 13 residues. The V and J ends lost 0 bases and 6 bases respectively, with 9 bases between them.

This rearrangement joins TRBV13 to TRBJ2-1, with a possible D match to TRBD1 (6 bases). This CDR3 comprises 14 residues. V lost 8 bases, J lost 9 bases, and 20 bases lay in between. CDR1 is PRHDT, CDR2 FYEKMQ, per germline (reference sequence). In nucleotides, the CDR3 is TGTGCCAGCCAAGATCAGGAGTCCAGGGGTGAGCAGTTCTTC. Its translation is CASQDQESRGEQFF.

V and J are TRBV7-9 and TRBJ2-3; D unresolved. The length of the CDR3 is 13 residues. CDR1 and CDR2 from the germline V gene are SEHNR and FQNEAQ (reference sequence). V lost 4 bases and J 3 bases, leaving 8 bases between the germline ends. The CDR3 bases are TGTGCCAGCAGCTCCCGCTTGACAGATACGCAGTATTTT. It codes for CASSSRLTDTQYF.

With regard to this clone: The sample carries other DNA sequences with the same CDR3. The chain employs TRBV7-9 and TRBJ2-1; possible D gene TRBD2, 5 bases. CDR3 length equals 15 residues. V was trimmed by 6 bases and J by 0 bases, leaving 12 bases between them. CDR1 is SEHNR, CDR2 FQNEAQ, per germline (reference sequence). CDR3: CASSSSQSSYNEQFF. In DNA, the CDR3 is TGTGCCAGCAGTTCTAGCCAAAGCTCCTACAATGAGCAGTTCTTC.

The chain has TRBV9 and TRBJ2-7; TRBD1 aligns across 8 bases. Germline V gives CDR1 SGDLS, CDR2 YYNGEE. CDR3 length equals 16 residues. V trimming: 4 bases; J trimming: 3 bases; junction bases outside the gene matches: 12. The CDR3 sequence is CASSPFNGQGLYEQYF. The CDR3, as DNA: TGTGCCAGCAGCCCATTTAATGGACAGGGACTCTACGAGCAGTACTTC. Looking up the rest from reference TRBV9 and TRBJ2-7 gives the full variable domain: DSGVTQTPKHLITATGQRVTLRCSPRSGDLSVYWYQQSLDQGLQFLIQYYNGEERAKGNILERFSAQQFPDLHSELNLSSLELGDSALYFCASSPFNGQGLYEQYFGPGTRLTVT.

This clone has a single count. The chain joins TRBV27 to TRBJ2-7, with 7 positions matching TRBD1. With 9 bases clipped from V and 2 bases from J, the junction kept 10 bases outside the gene matches. The V gene's germline CDR1 is MNHEY and CDR2 SMNVEV (reference sequence). The CDR3 covers 14 residues. The CDR3 DNA reads as TGTGCCAGTCTGGCCATTGGACAGGCCTACGAGCAGTACTTC. Translation: CASLAIGQAYEQYF.